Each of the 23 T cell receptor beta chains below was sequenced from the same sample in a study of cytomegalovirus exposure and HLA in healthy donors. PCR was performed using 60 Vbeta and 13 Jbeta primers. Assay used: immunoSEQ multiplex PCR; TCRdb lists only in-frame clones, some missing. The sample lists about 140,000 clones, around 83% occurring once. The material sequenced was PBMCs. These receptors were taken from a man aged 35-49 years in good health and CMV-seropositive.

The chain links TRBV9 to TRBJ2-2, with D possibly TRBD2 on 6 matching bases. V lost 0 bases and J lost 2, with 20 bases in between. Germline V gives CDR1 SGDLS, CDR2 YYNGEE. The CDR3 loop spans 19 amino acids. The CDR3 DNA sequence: TGTGCCAGCAGCGTAGAACGACGAGTCGGGGGAACAAACACCGGGGAGCTGTTTTTT. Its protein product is CASSVERRVGGTNTGELFF.

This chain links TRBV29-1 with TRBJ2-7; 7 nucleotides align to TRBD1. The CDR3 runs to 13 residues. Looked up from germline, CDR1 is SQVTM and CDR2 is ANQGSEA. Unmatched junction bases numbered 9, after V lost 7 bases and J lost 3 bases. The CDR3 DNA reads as TGCAGCGCCACGACAGGGCACCTCTACGAGCAGTACTTC. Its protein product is CSATTGHLYEQYF.

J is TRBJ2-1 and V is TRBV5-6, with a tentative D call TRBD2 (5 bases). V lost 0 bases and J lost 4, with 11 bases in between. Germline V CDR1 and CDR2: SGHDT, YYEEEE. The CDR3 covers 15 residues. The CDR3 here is CASSLEGVGYNEQFF. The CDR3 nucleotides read TGTGCCAGCAGCTTGGAGGGAGTGGGGTACAATGAGCAGTTCTTC.

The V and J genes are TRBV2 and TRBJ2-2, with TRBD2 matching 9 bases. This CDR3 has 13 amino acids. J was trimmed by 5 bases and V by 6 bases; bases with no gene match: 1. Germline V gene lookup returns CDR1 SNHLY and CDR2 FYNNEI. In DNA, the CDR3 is TGTGCCAGCAGACTAGCGGGTACCGGGGAGCTGTTTTTT. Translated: CASRLAGTGELFF.

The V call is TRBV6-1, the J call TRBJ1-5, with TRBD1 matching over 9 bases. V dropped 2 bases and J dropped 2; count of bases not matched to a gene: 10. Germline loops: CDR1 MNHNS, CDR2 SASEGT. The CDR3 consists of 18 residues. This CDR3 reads CASSERGQGSVGNQPQHF. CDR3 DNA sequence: TGTGCCAGCAGTGAAAGAGGACAGGGGAGCGTAGGCAATCAGCCCCAGCATTTT.

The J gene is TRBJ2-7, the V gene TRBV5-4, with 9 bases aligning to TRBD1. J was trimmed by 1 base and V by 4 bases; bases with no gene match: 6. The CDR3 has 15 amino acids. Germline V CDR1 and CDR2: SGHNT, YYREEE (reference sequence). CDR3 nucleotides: TGTGCCAGCAGCCGCACCGGGACAGGGTCCTACGAGCAGTACTTC. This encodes CASSRTGTGSYEQYF.

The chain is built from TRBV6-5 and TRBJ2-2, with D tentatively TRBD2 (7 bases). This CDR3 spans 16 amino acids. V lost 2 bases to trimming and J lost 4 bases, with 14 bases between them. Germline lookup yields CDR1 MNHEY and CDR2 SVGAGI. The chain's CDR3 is CASSYRGGRGTGELFF. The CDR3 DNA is TGTGCCAGCAGTTACAGGGGGGGGCGGGGCACCGGGGAGCTGTTTTTT.

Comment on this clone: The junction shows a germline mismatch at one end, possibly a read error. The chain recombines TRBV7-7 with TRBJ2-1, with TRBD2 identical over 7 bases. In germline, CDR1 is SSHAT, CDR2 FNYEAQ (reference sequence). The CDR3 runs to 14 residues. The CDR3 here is CASSLDGGFGEQFF. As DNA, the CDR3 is TGTGCTAGCAGCTTAGACGGGGGGTTCGGTGAGCAGTTCTTC. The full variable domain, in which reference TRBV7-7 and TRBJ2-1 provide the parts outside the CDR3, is GAGVSQSPRYKVTKRGQDVTLRCDPISSHATLYWYQQALGQGPEFLTYFNYEAQPDKSGLPSDRFSAERPEGSISTLTIQRTEQRDSAMYRCASSLDGGFGEQFFGPGTRLTVL.

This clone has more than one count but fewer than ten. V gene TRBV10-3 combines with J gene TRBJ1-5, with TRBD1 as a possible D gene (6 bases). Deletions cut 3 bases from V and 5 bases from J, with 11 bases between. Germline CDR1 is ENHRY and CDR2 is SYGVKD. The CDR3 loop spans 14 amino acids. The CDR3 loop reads CAISDGTSDQPQHF. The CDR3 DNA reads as TGTGCCATCAGTGACGGGACATCCGATCAGCCCCAGCATTTT.

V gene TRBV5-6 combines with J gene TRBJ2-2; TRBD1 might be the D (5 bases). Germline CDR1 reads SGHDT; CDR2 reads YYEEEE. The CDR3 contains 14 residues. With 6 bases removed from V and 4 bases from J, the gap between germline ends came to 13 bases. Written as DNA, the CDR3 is TGTGCCAGCACCAAGACAGCGAGCACCGGGGAGCTGTTTTTT. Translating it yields CASTKTASTGELFF.

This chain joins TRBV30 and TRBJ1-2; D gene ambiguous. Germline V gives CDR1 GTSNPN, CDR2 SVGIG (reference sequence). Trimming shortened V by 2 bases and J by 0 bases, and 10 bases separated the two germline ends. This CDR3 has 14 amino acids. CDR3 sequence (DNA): TGTGCCTGGAGTTTCGTCAGTCCTAACTATGGCTACACCTTC. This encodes CAWSFVSPNYGYTF.

This CDR3 reads CASSRDTDTQYF. Here the CDR3 DNA reads TGTGCCAGCAGCCGGGACACAGATACGCAGTATTTT. This chain joins TRBV13 and TRBJ2-3; D may be TRBD2 (5 bases). Germline assignment: CDR1 PRHDT and CDR2 FYEKMQ (reference sequence). The V end lost 5 bases, the J end lost 2 bases, and 5 bases lay between the germline ends. The CDR3 consists of 12 residues.

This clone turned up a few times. CDR3 nucleotides: TGTGCCAGCAGCTTGGCCTCGAACAGGGATGAAGCTTTCTTT. Translating gives CASSLASNRDEAFF. The rearrangement links TRBV7-9 to TRBJ1-1, with D possibly TRBD1 on 6 matching bases. The V gene's germline CDR1 is SEHNR and CDR2 FQNEAQ (reference sequence). Trimming left V 3 bases short and J 7 bases short, with 15 bases between. The CDR3 spans 14 residues.

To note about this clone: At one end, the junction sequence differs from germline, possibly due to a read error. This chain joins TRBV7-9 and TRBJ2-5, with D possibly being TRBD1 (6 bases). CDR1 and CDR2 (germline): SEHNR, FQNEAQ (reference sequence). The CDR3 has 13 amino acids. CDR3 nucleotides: TGTTCCAGCAGGAATACAGGGTTTGAGACCCAGTACTTC. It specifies CSSRNTGFETQYF.

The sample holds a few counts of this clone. Here the CDR3 reads CAILATGSYEQYF. The CDR3 DNA follows: TGTGCCATCCTTGCTACAGGATCCTACGAGCAGTACTTC. The rearrangement joins TRBV10-3 to TRBJ2-7; possibly TRBD1 for D (5 bases). This CDR3 is 13 amino acids long. The V end was cut by 8 bases, the J end by 1 base, with 12 bases between. CDR1 and CDR2 from the germline V gene are ENHRY and SYGVKD.

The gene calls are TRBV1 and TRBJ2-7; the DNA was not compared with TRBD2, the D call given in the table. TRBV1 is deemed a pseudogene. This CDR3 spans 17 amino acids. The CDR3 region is CTSSHPLELAGLYEQYF. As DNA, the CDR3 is TGCACCAGCAGCCACCCCTTAGAGCTAGCGGGTCTATACGAGCAGTACTTC.

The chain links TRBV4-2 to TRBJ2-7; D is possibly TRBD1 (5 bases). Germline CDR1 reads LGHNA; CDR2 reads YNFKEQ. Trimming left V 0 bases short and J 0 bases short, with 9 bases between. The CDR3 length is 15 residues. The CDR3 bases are TGTGCCAGCAGCCAAGATCCAGACAGCTCCTACGAGCAGTACTTC. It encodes CASSQDPDSSYEQYF.

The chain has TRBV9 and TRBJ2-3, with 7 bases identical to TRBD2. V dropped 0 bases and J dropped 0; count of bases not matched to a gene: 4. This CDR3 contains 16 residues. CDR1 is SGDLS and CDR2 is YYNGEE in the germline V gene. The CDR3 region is CASSVDYSGSTDTQYF. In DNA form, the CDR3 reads TGTGCCAGCAGCGTAGATTATAGCGGGAGCACAGATACGCAGTATTTT.

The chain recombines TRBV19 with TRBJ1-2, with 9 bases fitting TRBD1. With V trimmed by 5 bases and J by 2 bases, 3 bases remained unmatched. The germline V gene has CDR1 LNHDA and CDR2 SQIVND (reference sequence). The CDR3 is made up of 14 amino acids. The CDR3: CASSQQGANYGYTF. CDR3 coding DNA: TGTGCCAGTAGTCAACAGGGGGCCAACTATGGCTACACCTTC.

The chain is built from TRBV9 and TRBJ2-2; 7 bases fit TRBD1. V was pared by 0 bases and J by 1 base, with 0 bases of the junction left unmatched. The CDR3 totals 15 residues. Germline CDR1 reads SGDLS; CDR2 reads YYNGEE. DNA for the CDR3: TGTGCCAGCAGCGTAGGGGACAGGAACACCGGGGAGCTGTTTTTT. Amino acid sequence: CASSVGDRNTGELFF.

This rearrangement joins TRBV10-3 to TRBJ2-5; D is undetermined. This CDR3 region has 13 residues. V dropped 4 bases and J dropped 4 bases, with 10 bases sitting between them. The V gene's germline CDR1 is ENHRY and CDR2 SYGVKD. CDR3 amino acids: CAISGSSRETQYF. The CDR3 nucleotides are TGTGCCATCAGTGGTAGCTCCCGAGAGACCCAGTACTTC.

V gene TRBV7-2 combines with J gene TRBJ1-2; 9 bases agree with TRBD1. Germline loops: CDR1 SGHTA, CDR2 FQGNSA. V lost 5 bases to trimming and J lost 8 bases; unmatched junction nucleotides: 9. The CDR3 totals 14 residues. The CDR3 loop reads CASSPRTGEEGYTF. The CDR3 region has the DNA TGTGCCAGCAGCCCCCGGACAGGGGAAGAGGGCTACACCTTC.

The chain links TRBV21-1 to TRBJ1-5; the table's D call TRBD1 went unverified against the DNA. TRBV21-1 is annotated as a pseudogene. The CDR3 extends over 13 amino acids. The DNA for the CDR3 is TGTGCCAGCAGGACAGGGGAAAATCAGCCCCAGCATTTT. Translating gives CASRTGENQPQHF.